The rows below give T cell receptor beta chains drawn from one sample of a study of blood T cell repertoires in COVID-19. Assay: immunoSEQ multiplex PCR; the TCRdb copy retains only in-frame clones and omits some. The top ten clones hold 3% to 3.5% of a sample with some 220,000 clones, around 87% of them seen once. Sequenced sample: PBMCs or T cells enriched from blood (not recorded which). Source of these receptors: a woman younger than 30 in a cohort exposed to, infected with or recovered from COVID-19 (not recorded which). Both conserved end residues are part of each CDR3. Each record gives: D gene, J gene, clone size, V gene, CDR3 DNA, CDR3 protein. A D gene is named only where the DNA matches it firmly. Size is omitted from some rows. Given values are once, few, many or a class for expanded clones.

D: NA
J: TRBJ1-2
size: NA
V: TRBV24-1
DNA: TGTGCCACCAGTGATTCCCGAGAGGGTTTGTATGGCTACACCTTC
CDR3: CATSDSREGLYGYTF

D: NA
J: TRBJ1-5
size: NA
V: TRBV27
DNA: TGTGCCAGCCGAGACATGAATAGAGCTCAGCCCCAGCATTTT
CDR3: CASRDMNRAQPQHF

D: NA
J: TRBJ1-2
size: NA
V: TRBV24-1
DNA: TGTGCCACCAGTGAAGAAGGGGTGGGCTATGGCTACACCTTC
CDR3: CATSEEGVGYGYTF

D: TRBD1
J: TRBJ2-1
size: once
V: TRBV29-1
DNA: TGCAGCGTTGTCCCGGACAGGGGGCTGAATGAGCAGTTCTTC
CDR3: CSVVPDRGLNEQFF

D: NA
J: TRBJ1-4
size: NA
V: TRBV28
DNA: TGTGCCAGCCGCCCTAGCCCGATGGCGGCAACTAATGAAAAACTGTTTTTT
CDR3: CASRPSPMAATNEKLFF

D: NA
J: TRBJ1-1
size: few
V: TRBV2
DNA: TGTGCCAGCAGTGAACAGGGGAACACTGAAGCTTTCTTT
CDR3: CASSEQGNTEAFF

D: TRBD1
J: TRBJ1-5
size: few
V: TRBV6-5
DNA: TGTGCCAGCAGTACAGGGGGCGGACTCAATCAGCCCCAGCATTTT
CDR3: CASSTGGGLNQPQHF

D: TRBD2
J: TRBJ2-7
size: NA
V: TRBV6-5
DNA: TGTGCCAGCAGTAATAGCGGGAGGGCCTCCTACGAGCAGTACTTC
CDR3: CASSNSGRASYEQYF

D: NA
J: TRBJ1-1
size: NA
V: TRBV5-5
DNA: TGTGCCAGCAGCTATACGGGGGATAGTATTGAAGCTTTCTTT
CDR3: CASSYTGDSIEAFF

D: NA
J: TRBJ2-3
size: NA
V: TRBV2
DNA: TGTGCCAAACAGAGTAGCACAGATACGCAGTATTTT
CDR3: CAKQSSTDTQYF

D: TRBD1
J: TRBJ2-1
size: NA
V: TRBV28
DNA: TGTGCCAGCAGTTTAAGGTCCGGGACAGGGGCCAACAATGAGCAGTTCTTC
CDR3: CASSLRSGTGANNEQFF

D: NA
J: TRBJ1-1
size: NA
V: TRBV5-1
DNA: TGCGCCAGCAGCTTTTTTGACAGAGTGAACACTGAAGCTTTCTTT
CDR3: CASSFFDRVNTEAFF

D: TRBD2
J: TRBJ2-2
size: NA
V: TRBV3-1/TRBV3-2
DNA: TGTGCCAGCAGCCAAGAGGGACTAGCGGGGATCGCGAACACCGGGGAGCTGTTTTTT
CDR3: CASSQEGLAGIANTGELFF

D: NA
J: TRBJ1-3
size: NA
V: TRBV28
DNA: TGTGCCAGCATGGAGGGCACCGGAAACACCATATATTTT
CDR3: CASMEGTGNTIYF

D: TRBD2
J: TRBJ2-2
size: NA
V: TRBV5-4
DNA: TGTGCCAGCAGCTTGGCGACTAGCGGTTCCACCGGGGAGCTGTTTTTT
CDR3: CASSLATSGSTGELFF

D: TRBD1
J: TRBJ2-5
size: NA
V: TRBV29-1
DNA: TGCAGCGTTGTCCCGGGACAGGGGGCCCAAGAGACCCAGTACTTC
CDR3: CSVVPGQGAQETQYF